The 20 T cell receptor beta chains presented below share a single source sample, sequenced in a study of tumor and adjacent non-tumor tissue in lung cancer. The template was RNA from unsorted bulk tissue. A modified ARM-PCR protocol with three rounds of nested PCR amplified TCRbeta. TCRdb re-called the multiplex PCR reads through MiXCR, storing one row per CDR3 protein. The sample has more than 95,000 distinct CDR3 sequences, 66% seen once. Sequencing was carried out using lung tumor tissue. The origin of the receptors is a man aged 25 to 40 with non-small cell lung cancer.

As to this clonotype: Germline is not matched at one junction end, which may reflect a read error. The chain joins TRBV12-5 to TRBJ1-1; D is uncertain. Germline V gene sequence: CDR1 LGHNT, CDR2 FRNRAP. This CDR3 is 11 amino acids long. This CDR3 reads CVSGLGGVAFF. As DNA, the CDR3 is TGTGTTAGTGGCCTCGGAGGAGTAGCTTTCTTT.

This clonotype was recorded many times. The rearrangement joins TRBV20-1 to TRBJ2-5, with D maybe TRBD1 (5 bases). V lost 0 bases, J lost 5 bases, and 13 bases lay in between. Per the germline V gene, CDR1 is DFQATT and CDR2 is SNEGSKA (reference sequence). The CDR3 runs to 14 residues. CDR3 sequence (DNA): TGCAGTGCTAGAGAGGGGCAGACACGGGAGACCCAGTACTTC. Its protein product is CSAREGQTRETQYF.

Worth noting for this clonotype: Relative to the germline gene, one junction end is altered; a read error may explain this. The V gene is TRBV11-2, the J gene TRBJ2-7; D is ambiguous. Germline V gives CDR1 SGHAT, CDR2 FQNNGV. The CDR3 sequence is 14 residues long. CDR3 region: CASSLIESRWEQYF. Here the CDR3 DNA reads TGTGCCAGTAGCTTAATCGAGAGCCGATGGGAGCAGTACTTC.

Comment on this clonotype: A much bigger clone sits one base away, suggesting this may be a read error. This chain connects TRBV11-2 to TRBJ2-3; the D call may be TRBD1 or TRBD2 (5 bases each). The CDR3 runs to 14 residues. CDR1 is SGHAT and CDR2 is FQNNGV in the germline V gene. Here the CDR3 reads CASSLDPGLDMQYF. The CDR3 DNA reads TGTGCCAGCAGCTTAGATCCGGGGCTAGATATGCAGTATTTT.

At least ten counts were recorded for this clonotype. CDR3 coding DNA: TGCGCCAGCAGCCAAGAAAGAGGGGGCGCGGAGAAACTGTTTTTT. Translation: CASSQERGGAEKLFF. The chain carries TRBV4-1 and TRBJ1-4; 7 bases match TRBD1. The CDR3 spans 15 residues. CDR1 MGHRA and CDR2 YSYEKL come from the germline V gene. The junction had 9 bases not matched to a gene; V was cut back by 0 bases and J by 11 bases.

This clonotype was seen at least ten times. The CDR3 DNA sequence: TGTGCCAGCAGTTATGGGGGAAACACTGAAGCTTTCTTT. This translates into CASSYGGNTEAFF. The chain has TRBV6-6 and TRBJ1-1; TRBD1 is a possible D gene (5 bases). The CDR3 extends over 13 amino acids. Deletions cut 3 bases from V and 2 bases from J, with 7 bases between. CDR1 and CDR2 (germline): MNHNY, SVGAGI (reference sequence).

In this sample, this clonotype turned up once. Its ends do not fully match the called genes, so a read error is possible. V usage is TRBV11-2 and J usage is TRBJ2-1, with TRBD2 matching 7 bases. The germline gives CDR1 SGHAT, CDR2 FQNNGV. This CDR3 contains 16 residues. The CDR3 sequence is CASSLDSLAAYIEQFF. For the CDR3, the DNA is TGTGCCAGCAGCTTAGATTCCCTAGCGGCTTACATTGAGCAGTTCTTC.

The chain joins TRBV5-1 to TRBJ2-3; D gene ambiguous. V was pared by 2 bases and J by 4 bases, with 14 bases between. This CDR3 contains 15 residues. CDR1 is SGHRS and CDR2 is YFSETQ in the germline V gene. DNA for the CDR3: TGCGCCAGCAGCTTTATACCGGAGAACGCAGATACGCAGTATTTT. This gives the protein CASSFIPENADTQYF.

Details on this clonotype: This may be a read error: a much more frequent sequence differs by one nucleotide. The chain uses TRBV6-5 and TRBJ2-7; a weak D match, TRBD1 (6 bases). Germline V gene lookup returns CDR1 MNHEY and CDR2 SVGAGI. CDR3 length: 13 residues. Trimming stripped 5 bases from V and 6 bases from J, with 14 bases between. The CDR3 DNA reads TGTGCCAGCAGTACTACAGGGACCGTCGAGCAGTACTTC. Encoded protein: CASSTTGTVEQYF.

With respect to this clonotype: A read error is possible here, since a much larger clone lies one base away. The chain couples TRBV29-1 to TRBJ2-7; no reliable D call. V was clipped by 4 bases and J by 0 bases, with 10 bases between them. The CDR3 length is 13 residues. CDR1 and CDR2 (germline): SQVTM, ANQGSEA. As DNA, the CDR3 is TGCAGCGTTGCGGTCAGGAGCTCCTACGAGCAGTACTTC. Its translation: CSVAVRSSYEQYF.

A note on this clonotype: One base away lies a much larger clone, so this may be a sequencing read error. V is TRBV6-2 or TRBV6-3 and J is TRBJ2-1, with D possibly being TRBD1 (7 bases). The V end was cut by 8 bases, the J end by 8 bases, with 19 bases between. CDR1 MNHEY and CDR2 SVGEGT come from the germline V gene. This CDR3 contains 14 residues. In nucleotides, the CDR3 is TGTGCCAGCGTTAGCAGGGGGGCCAAGGATGAGCAGTTCTTC. Protein product: CASVSRGAKDEQFF.

This clonotype was found a few times. One end of the junction is discordant with germline, which a read error may explain. J is TRBJ1-1 and V is TRBV6-5; 10 bases are a match to TRBD1. This CDR3 region has 14 residues. Germline values: CDR1 MNHEY, CDR2 SVGAGI. In nucleotides, the CDR3 is TGTGTCAGCAGGGGGACAGGGGTAAGAACTGAAGCTTTCTTT. This encodes CVSRGTGVRTEAFF.

The chain combines TRBV12-3 or TRBV12-4 with TRBJ2-3, with TRBD2 identical over 9 bases. The CDR3 is made up of 16 amino acids. The trim removed 6 bases at V and 1 base at J, leaving 8 bases unmatched. CDR3 sequence reads: CASSSGLARGTDTQYF. The CDR3, as DNA: TGTGCCAGCAGCAGCGGACTAGCGAGGGGCACAGATACGCAGTATTTT.

The chain couples TRBV20-1 to TRBJ1-4; D remains ambiguous. This CDR3 is 15 amino acids long. Per the germline V gene, CDR1 is DFQATT and CDR2 is SNEGSKA (reference sequence). Trimming took 3 bases from V and 0 from J, leaving 11 bases between them. CDR3 loop: CSARPPRATNEKLFF. The DNA of the CDR3 is TGCAGTGCTAGGCCACCGCGGGCAACTAATGAAAAACTGTTTTTT.

In regard to this clonotype: A much larger clone is a single base away; this may be a read error. The chain links TRBV4-2 to TRBJ2-7; D is uncertain. V was trimmed by 7 bases and J by 5 bases, leaving 15 bases between them. The CDR3 totals 13 residues. Per the germline V gene, CDR1 is LGHNA and CDR2 is YNFKEQ. CDR3 sequence: CASNHAGYNEQYF. CDR3 nucleotide sequence: TGTGCCAGCAACCACGCCGGGTATAACGAGCAGTACTTC.

A note on this clonotype: An end of the junction does not agree with germline; a read error may underlie this. The rearrangement uses TRBV6-1 and TRBJ2-3; D is unresolved. Germline lookup yields CDR1 MNHNS and CDR2 SASEGT. There are 13 residues in the CDR3. The CDR3 reads CGSSESGSDTQYF. Written as DNA, the CDR3 is TGTGGCAGCAGTGAGTCCGGATCAGATACGCAGTATTTT.

Only a few counts were recorded for this clonotype. The gene calls are TRBV30 and TRBJ2-1, with 10 bases identical to TRBD2. Germline V gene lookup returns CDR1 GTSNPN and CDR2 SVGIG (reference sequence). The CDR3 runs 14 residues. The V gene end was trimmed by 7 bases and the J gene end by 6 bases; junction bases not matched to a gene: 9. Here the CDR3 reads CASLAGAQFNEQFF. DNA of the CDR3: TGTGCCTCCCTAGCGGGGGCTCAGTTCAATGAGCAGTTCTTC.

Regarding this clonotype: Lacking the conserved final phenylalanine or tryptophan, this CDR3 likely reflects a read error. The rearrangement joins TRBV6-5 to TRBJ2-7, with no clear D. V was clipped by 0 bases and J by 5 bases, with 11 bases between them. The CDR3 spans 14 residues. Germline lookup yields CDR1 MNHEY and CDR2 SVGAGI. CDR3 coding DNA: TGTGCCAGCAGTTACTCGCAAAGCCCGGACGAGCAGTACATC. This translates into CASSYSQSPDEQYI.

About this clonotype itself: Possible read error: a much larger clone is one base away. The CDR3 DNA follows: TGCGCCAGCAGTACGGGTTACCGCTCCTACAATGAGCAGTTCTTC. Residues: CASSTGYRSYNEQFF. The chain employs TRBV4-1 and TRBJ2-1; D is ambiguous. Trimming shortened V by 6 bases and J by 0 bases, and 12 bases separated the two germline ends. The length of the CDR3 is 15 residues. The V gene's germline CDR1 is MGHRA and CDR2 YSYEKL.

J is TRBJ2-7 and V is TRBV5-1; D perhaps matches TRBD1 (6 bases). Looked up from germline, CDR1 is SGHRS and CDR2 is YFSETQ. The length of the CDR3 is 14 residues. V lost 9 bases and J 4 bases, leaving 20 bases between the germline ends. The CDR3 sequence is CAIRSQGTSYEQYF. The DNA for the CDR3 is TGCGCCATCAGGTCCCAGGGGACAAGTTACGAGCAGTACTTC.